A selection of T cell receptor beta chains follows, all from one sample in a study of blood T cell repertoires in COVID-19. The table came from immunoSEQ multiplex PCR; TCRdb's copy has only in-frame clones and leaves some out. The table records a few hundred thousand clones, about 87% of them present only once. The sequenced sample consisted of peripheral blood. These receptors came from a woman aged 25-40 years with COVID-19, enrolled during active disease. Both conserved end residues are part of each CDR3. The D gene is left open where the match is weak. Clone sizes are given selectively: once, few, many, or a class where the clone is expanded.

CDR3aa: CASSLDGQPVNTIYF
CDR3nt: TGCGCCAGCAGCTTGGATGGGCAGCCGGTGAACACCATATATTTT
abundance: -
j_gene: TRBJ1-3
v_gene: TRBV5-1
d_gene: -

CDR3aa: CASSLASGGAYETQYF
CDR3nt: TGTGCCAGCAGCTTGGCAAGCGGGGGGGCTTATGAGACCCAGTACTTC
abundance: -
j_gene: TRBJ2-5
v_gene: TRBV7-2
d_gene: TRBD2

CDR3aa: CASSLVYFEGLAGGYNEQFF
CDR3nt: TGTGCCAGCAGCTTAGTCTATTTTGAGGGACTAGCGGGAGGCTACAATGAGCAGTTCTTC
abundance: once
j_gene: TRBJ2-1
v_gene: TRBV11-3
d_gene: TRBD2

CDR3aa: CASSQDRGHYEQYF
CDR3nt: TGCGCCAGCAGCCAAGATAGGGGCCACTACGAGCAGTACTTC
abundance: -
j_gene: TRBJ2-7
v_gene: TRBV4-1
d_gene: -

CDR3aa: CASSIGGGSGTGELFF
CDR3nt: TGTGCCAGTAGTATAGGAGGTGGGAGCGGCACCGGGGAGCTGTTTTTT
abundance: -
j_gene: TRBJ2-2
v_gene: TRBV19
d_gene: -

CDR3aa: CASSGDSFNYGYTF
CDR3nt: TGTGCCAGCAGCGGGGACAGCTTTAACTATGGCTACACCTTC
abundance: -
j_gene: TRBJ1-2
v_gene: TRBV2
d_gene: TRBD1

CDR3aa: CASSSRGLAGGRETQYF
CDR3nt: TGCGCCAGCAGCTCAAGGGGACTAGCGGGGGGGCGCGAGACCCAGTACTTC
abundance: -
j_gene: TRBJ2-5
v_gene: TRBV4-3
d_gene: TRBD2

CDR3aa: CASSLGEAGELFF
CDR3nt: TGTGCCAGCAGCTTAGGAGAAGCCGGGGAGCTGTTTTTT
abundance: -
j_gene: TRBJ2-2
v_gene: TRBV7-9
d_gene: -

CDR3aa: CATSRTGFGDIQYF
CDR3nt: TGTGCCACCAGCCGGACAGGGTTCGGGGACATTCAGTACTTC
abundance: -
j_gene: TRBJ2-4
v_gene: TRBV15
d_gene: TRBD1

CDR3aa: CASSFSGTRAEQYF
CDR3nt: TGTGCCAGCAGTTTCTCCGGGACTAGGGCCGAGCAGTACTTC
abundance: -
j_gene: TRBJ2-7
v_gene: TRBV6-2/TRBV6-3
d_gene: TRBD2

CDR3aa: CASSLGGPGNTIYF
CDR3nt: TGTGCCAGCAGCTTAGGGGGGCCTGGAAACACCATATATTTT
abundance: -
j_gene: TRBJ1-3
v_gene: TRBV11-2
d_gene: -

CDR3aa: CASSQARSEDTQYF
CDR3nt: TGCGCCAGCAGCCAAGCCCGATCGGAGGATACGCAGTATTTT
abundance: -
j_gene: TRBJ2-3
v_gene: TRBV4-1
d_gene: -

CDR3aa: CASRDGGSYEQYF
CDR3nt: TGTGCCAGCAGGGACGGGGGCTCCTACGAGCAGTACTTC
abundance: -
j_gene: TRBJ2-7
v_gene: TRBV2
d_gene: -

CDR3aa: CASSQFGPGTGGAQPQHF
CDR3nt: TGTGCCAGCTCACAATTCGGCCCCGGGACAGGGGGAGCTCAGCCCCAGCATTTT
abundance: -
j_gene: TRBJ1-5
v_gene: TRBV18
d_gene: TRBD1

CDR3aa: CASSLQVRGYTF
CDR3nt: TGTGCCAGCAGCTTACAAGTGCGGGGCTACACCTTC
abundance: -
j_gene: TRBJ1-2
v_gene: TRBV7-9
d_gene: -

CDR3aa: CASEWDRGPSGEQYF
CDR3nt: TGTGCCAGCGAGTGGGACAGGGGACCCTCGGGAGAGCAGTACTTC
abundance: once
j_gene: TRBJ2-7
v_gene: TRBV6-5
d_gene: TRBD1

CDR3aa: CASRPTGAYNQPQHF
CDR3nt: TGTGCCAGCAGACCCACAGGGGCGTACAATCAGCCCCAGCATTTT
abundance: -
j_gene: TRBJ1-5
v_gene: TRBV6-5
d_gene: TRBD1

CDR3aa: CASSLVATGGNQPQHF
CDR3nt: TGTGCCAGCAGCTTAGTCGCGACAGGGGGGAATCAGCCCCAGCATTTT
abundance: -
j_gene: TRBJ1-5
v_gene: TRBV7-8
d_gene: TRBD1

CDR3aa: CATSRETGEGNTIYF
CDR3nt: TGTGCCACCAGCAGAGAAACAGGGGAAGGAAACACCATATATTTT
abundance: -
j_gene: TRBJ1-3
v_gene: TRBV15
d_gene: TRBD1

CDR3aa: CASSDSGLALEQFF
CDR3nt: TGTGCCAGCAGTGACTCGGGACTAGCACTTGAGCAGTTCTTC
abundance: -
j_gene: TRBJ2-1
v_gene: TRBV6-4
d_gene: TRBD2

CDR3aa: CASSAQENSPLHF
CDR3nt: TGTGCCAGCAGTGCACAGGAAAATTCACCCCTCCACTTT
abundance: -
j_gene: TRBJ1-6
v_gene: TRBV6-4
d_gene: -

CDR3aa: CASSLQLTGELFF
CDR3nt: TGTGCCAGCAGCTTACAGCTAACCGGGGAGCTGTTTTTT
abundance: few
j_gene: TRBJ2-2
v_gene: TRBV5-4
d_gene: -

CDR3aa: CASSARYLNEQFF
CDR3nt: TGTGCCAGCAGCGCCCGGTACCTAAATGAGCAGTTCTTC
abundance: -
j_gene: TRBJ2-1
v_gene: TRBV9
d_gene: -

CDR3aa: CASTTGGSTDTQYF
CDR3nt: TGTGCCAGCACCACGGGGGGAAGCACAGATACGCAGTATTTT
abundance: -
j_gene: TRBJ2-3
v_gene: TRBV5-4
d_gene: TRBD2

CDR3aa: CASSRRTSGRSPGELFF
CDR3nt: TGTGCCAGCAGCCGACGGACTAGCGGGAGGTCGCCCGGGGAGCTGTTTTTT
abundance: -
j_gene: TRBJ2-2
v_gene: TRBV3-1/TRBV3-2
d_gene: TRBD2

CDR3aa: CASSYVEASGYTF
CDR3nt: TGTGCCAGCAGTTACGTAGAAGCTTCTGGCTACACCTTC
abundance: -
j_gene: TRBJ1-2
v_gene: TRBV6-5
d_gene: -

CDR3aa: CASRRTGGDYNEQFF
CDR3nt: TGTGCCAGTAGGAGGACAGGGGGCGATTACAATGAGCAGTTCTTC
abundance: -
j_gene: TRBJ2-1
v_gene: TRBV19
d_gene: TRBD1

CDR3aa: CASSQDGLGVNSPLHF
CDR3nt: TGTGCCAGCAGCCAAGACGGGTTGGGTGTCAATTCACCCCTCCACTTT
abundance: -
j_gene: TRBJ1-6
v_gene: TRBV4-2
d_gene: -

CDR3aa: CASSHTSGSLYEQFF
CDR3nt: TGTGCCAGCAGTCATACTAGCGGGAGTCTATATGAGCAGTTCTTC
abundance: -
j_gene: TRBJ2-1
v_gene: TRBV27
d_gene: TRBD2

CDR3aa: CASSFAPRARADTQYF
CDR3nt: TGTGCCAGCAGCTTTGCCCCCAGAGCCAGGGCAGATACGCAGTATTTT
abundance: -
j_gene: TRBJ2-3
v_gene: TRBV11-2
d_gene: -

CDR3aa: CASSPGQETEAFF
CDR3nt: TGTGCCAGCTCACCCGGACAGGAGACTGAAGCTTTCTTT
abundance: -
j_gene: TRBJ1-1
v_gene: TRBV18
d_gene: TRBD1

CDR3aa: CASSGLSGANEQYF
CDR3nt: TGTGCCAGCAGCGGCCTTAGCGGGGCTAACGAGCAGTACTTC
abundance: -
j_gene: TRBJ2-7
v_gene: TRBV21-1
d_gene: -

CDR3aa: CASRSPQVSTDTQYF
CDR3nt: TGCGCCAGCAGGAGCCCACAGGTTAGCACAGATACGCAGTATTTT
abundance: once
j_gene: TRBJ2-3
v_gene: TRBV5-1
d_gene: -

CDR3aa: CASSFDGSGVPGTQYF
CDR3nt: TGTGCCAGCAGCTTTGATGGTAGCGGGGTCCCGGGTACGCAGTATTTT
abundance: -
j_gene: TRBJ2-3
v_gene: TRBV5-5
d_gene: TRBD2

CDR3aa: CATSDWTGDNSPLHF
CDR3nt: TGTGCCACCAGTGATTGGACAGGGGATAATTCACCCCTCCACTTT
abundance: -
j_gene: TRBJ1-6
v_gene: TRBV24-1
d_gene: TRBD1

CDR3aa: CASSRTEYGYTF
CDR3nt: TGTGCCAGTAGCAGGACAGAGTATGGCTACACCTTC
abundance: -
j_gene: TRBJ1-2
v_gene: TRBV19
d_gene: -